This entry describes one TCR beta chain. The antigen is unknown. PCR was performed using 60 Vbeta and 13 Jbeta primers. Profiling relied on immunoSEQ multiplex PCR, and the TCRdb table lists in-frame clones only, not all of them. Among about 180,000 clones, roughly three quarters were seen once, and the ten largest hold 2.5%. This entry is derived from a study of cytomegalovirus exposure and HLA in healthy donors. Broader study findings: Fewer N-insertions (relative to the approximately 700-donor mean) were reportedly seen in an Asian-associated ancestry cluster in a later analysis.

The sequence derives from a woman in her 30s in good health and CMV-seropositive. The sequencing sample was made of PBMCs.

This CDR3 reads CASSREGPGELFF. The CDR3 DNA reads TGTGCCAGCAGCAGAGAGGGCCCCGGGGAGCTGTTTTTT. The V and J genes are TRBV2 and TRBJ2-2, with D tentatively TRBD2 (5 bases). The germline gives CDR1 SNHLY, CDR2 FYNNEI. This CDR3 has 13 amino acids. V was clipped by 6 bases and J by 6 bases, with 11 bases between them.